This T cell receptor (beta chain) emerged from a study of OX40 agonist ivuxolimab in advanced cancers. Turning to the study itself: Cancers in dose escalation were hepatocellular, melanoma, renal cell and head and neck.

A remark on this clone: The antigen is unknown.

In germline, CDR1 is LGHNA, CDR2 YNFKEQ. Trimming left V 0 bases short and J 1 base short, with 6 bases between. This CDR3 is built from 14 residues. Regarding the study as a whole: Patients with a partial response at 0.1-3.0 mg/kg had among the lowest clonal expansion.

Assay used: immunoSEQ multiplex PCR; TCRdb lists only in-frame clones, some missing. The data hold about 69,000 clones, with around 91% observed a single time. The sequence was obtained from an adult with an advanced solid tumor such as melanoma, head and neck, liver or kidney cancer. Sequencing used CD4+ or CD8+ T cells sorted from blood, obtained in a trial of the OX40 agonist ivuxolimab. The rearrangement links TRBV4-2 to TRBJ1-1; D is undetermined. CDR3: CASSQDRRNTEAFF. CDR3 nucleotides: TGTGCCAGCAGCCAAGATCGTAGGAACACTGAAGCTTTCTTT.